This T cell receptor (beta chain) was identified in a study of cytomegalovirus exposure and HLA in healthy donors. Turning to this clone: The antigen remains undetermined.

Study findings and constraints: Subsequent analysis found a tendency for first-cohort TCR clusters to co-occur within the 95 to 150 validation repertoires. Reported performance of the classifier showed diagnosis of cytomegalovirus status with high specificity and sensitivity. The study found most TCR sequences rare, yet found some public TCRs in many donors. It was about 180 TCR beta chains that were listed as cytomegalovirus-associated.

Generated by immunoSEQ multiplex PCR, the TCRdb table keeps only in-frame clones and is missing some. The sample consists of some 310,000 clones, 88% of them appearing once. V lost 0 bases and J 0 bases, leaving 11 bases between the germline ends. The CDR3 covers 16 residues. CDR1 and CDR2 from the germline V gene are LNHNV and YYDKDF (reference sequence). The source is a man aged 30 to 45 in good health and CMV-seronegative. V usage is TRBV15 and J usage is TRBJ1-1; D is possibly TRBD1 (5 bases). Sequencing was done on a sample of PBMCs. The CDR3: CATSRDGQAMNTEAFF. The DNA for the CDR3 is TGTGCCACCAGCAGAGACGGACAAGCCATGAACACTGAAGCTTTCTTT.